This T cell receptor beta chain originates from a study of blood T cell repertoires in COVID-19. How the authors handled the data: By means of reference gene primer amplification, nucleated cell counts were estimated. This table comes from immunoSEQ multiplex PCR, and its TCRdb copy is limited to in-frame clones, with some not included. V and J calls and clone size come straight from that table; D and trimming were deduced from the DNA. The table includes over 200,000 clones, 70% to 90% detected once. The receptor was derived from a man aged 30-40 years who had recovered from COVID-19. The sequencing sample was made of PBMCs or T cells enriched from blood (not recorded which).

CDR3 sequence reads: CSVLVGDTSSGANVLTF. As DNA, the CDR3 is TGCAGCGTTTTGGTTGGGGACACTAGCTCTGGGGCCAACGTCCTGACTTTC. The chain employs TRBV29-1 and TRBJ2-6, with D possibly being TRBD1 (6 bases). Germline V gives CDR1 SQVTM, CDR2 ANQGSEA. With 5 bases removed from V and 0 bases from J, the gap between germline ends came to 17 bases. The CDR3 runs to 17 residues.